Reported below is one T cell receptor beta chain. Its antigen is still unknown. Some clones are missing from TCRdb's copy, which holds only in-frame ones; the method was immunoSEQ multiplex PCR. The data show approximately 97,000 clones, with roughly 91% seen just once and approximately 0.18% held by the top ten. The data stem from a study of graft-versus-host responses after intestinal transplantation. Study-wide background: Multivisceral, liver-intestinal, or isolated intestinal grafts were transplanted into recipients.

CDR1 is SGHAT and CDR2 is FQNNGV in the germline V gene. V shed 1 base and J 7 bases; nucleotides not matched to a gene: 10. This CDR3 has 15 amino acids. The chain employs TRBV11-2 and TRBJ2-7, with 7 bases identical to TRBD1. Source: unstimulated CD4+ T cells sorted from spleen or lymph node cells, taken before transplant. The clonotype originates from a human donor who was the organ donor for an intestinal transplant. DNA of the CDR3: TGTGCCAGCAGCTTAGGGACAGGAGCGACGAGGGAGCAGTACTTC. This encodes CASSLGTGATREQYF.